Sequencing of this TCR beta chain was carried out in a study of T cell responses to AZD1222 COVID-19 vaccine. Some clones are missing from TCRdb's copy, which holds only in-frame ones; the method was immunoSEQ multiplex PCR. The top ten hold less than 4% of the sample, which has some 110,000 clones, roughly 91% seen once. Germline loops: CDR1 LNHDA, CDR2 SQIVND (reference sequence). This CDR3 has 11 residues. The ends were cut back, 7 bases at V and 8 bases at J, with 11 bases in the middle. Study-level results: Spike-specific TCR breadth and depth were elevated following two AZD1222 doses. The donors showed a predominance of white British ancestry and of females, with possible underestimation of clonal diversity. Spike was spanned by vaccine-associated CD4 TCRs, which were dominant at 160-218 and 743-854. Repertoire sampling was restricted to post-peak T cell response timepoints.

About this clone itself: No antigen is known for it.

This sequence joins TRBV19 and TRBJ1-1; TRBD1 is a possible D gene (6 bases). The source was peripheral blood, collected 28 days after the second AZD1222 dose. This receptor was taken from an adult who received the AZD1222 COVID-19 vaccine. The CDR3 DNA reads as TGTGCCAGTACCATTGACAGGGAAGCTTTCTTT. It is translated as CASTIDREAFF.